Listed below are T cell receptor beta chains from one sample, sequenced in a study of response to subunit inactivated influenza vaccine. TCRdb redid the calling of the RT-PCR reads with MiXCR, one entry per CDR3 protein. The table has over 750,000 distinct CDR3 sequences, about 20% seen once. This material consisted of PBMCs from blood, taken about 5 days after vaccination. The source of these receptors is a man aged 50-60 years who received an inactivated influenza vaccine. Both conserved end residues are part of each CDR3. D genes are given only for firm matches. Size is omitted from some rows. Given values are once, few, many or a class for expanded clones.

CDR3,DNA,J,size,D,V
CATSDPGTEQFF,TGTGCCACCAGTGATCCCGGGACTGAGCAGTTCTTC,TRBJ2-1,NA,NA,TRBV24-1
CATSRVFGGATDTQYF,TGTGCCACCAGCAGAGTCTTTGGGGGGGCAACAGATACGCAGTATTTT,TRBJ2-3,NA,NA,TRBV15
CASSRDRDSHEQYF,TGTGCCAGCAGCCGGGACAGGGATTCCCACGAGCAGTACTTC,TRBJ2-7,few,TRBD1,TRBV5-6
CASSPRRRGTNNEQFF,TGTGCCAGCAGCCCCCGGAGGAGGGGTACGAACAATGAGCAGTTCTTC,TRBJ2-1,NA,NA,TRBV7-9
CATYLASGDNEQFF,TGTGCCACCTACCTGGCTAGCGGGGACAATGAGCAGTTCTTC,TRBJ2-1,NA,TRBD2,TRBV6-1
CASSYSGEMYNEQFF,TGTGCCAGCAGTTATAGCGGGGAAATGTACAATGAGCAGTTCTTC,TRBJ2-1,NA,TRBD2,TRBV6-5
CASSLDVDRLKVYDSYEQYF,TGTGCCAGCAGCTTAGACGTCGACCGACTCAAGGTGTACGACTCCTACGAGCAGTACTTC,TRBJ2-7,few,NA,TRBV11-2
CSASGQGGTEAFF,TGCAGTGCTAGCGGACAGGGGGGCACTGAAGCTTTCTTT,TRBJ1-1,many,TRBD1,TRBV20-1
CASGASGSYNEQFF,TGCGCCAGCGGAGCTTCAGGGTCCTACAATGAGCAGTTCTTC,TRBJ2-1,few,NA,TRBV5-1
CASSSDTSGRARDTQYF,TGCGCCAGCAGCTCGGATACTAGCGGGAGGGCCAGAGATACGCAGTATTTT,TRBJ2-3,few,TRBD2,TRBV5-1
CASSLTGTYNEQFF,TGCGCCAGCAGCTTGACGGGCACCTACAATGAGCAGTTCTTC,TRBJ2-1,many,NA,TRBV5-1
CASSVGHYETQYF,TGTGCCAGCAGCGTTGGACACTATGAGACCCAGTACTTC,TRBJ2-5,NA,NA,TRBV11-2
CASSATGTGHYGYTF,TGTGCCAGCAGCGCCACCGGGACAGGGCACTATGGCTACACCTTC,TRBJ1-2,few,TRBD1,TRBV9
CATSDRVSYEQYF,TGTGCCACCAGCGACAGGGTCTCCTACGAGCAGTACTTC,TRBJ2-7,NA,TRBD1,TRBV15
CSAPAGAGYTDTQYF,TGCAGTGCTCCAGCCGGAGCGGGGTACACAGATACGCAGTATTTT,TRBJ2-3,NA,TRBD2,TRBV20-1
CASSGKGIYGYTF,TGTGCCAGCAGTGGGAAGGGGATCTATGGCTACACCTTC,TRBJ1-2,few,NA,TRBV25-1
CASSLDEGGLWETQYF,TGCGCCAGCAGCTTGGATGAGGGGGGACTTTGGGAGACCCAGTACTTC,TRBJ2-5,few,NA,TRBV5-1
CASSLGGTGVGYEQYF,TGTGCCAGCAGCTTAGGGGGGACAGGGGTAGGCTACGAGCAGTACTTC,TRBJ2-7,NA,TRBD1,TRBV7-2
CASSSFTGTDHTDTQYF,TGTGCCAGCAGCTCTTTCACCGGGACGGACCACACAGATACGCAGTATTTT,TRBJ2-3,few,NA,TRBV5-5
CASSLTGTDETQYF,TGTGCCAGCAGCTTAACGGGAACCGATGAGACCCAGTACTTC,TRBJ2-5,NA,NA,TRBV7-3
CASSEGSSGYEQYF,TGTGCCAGCAGTGAGGGGAGTAGCGGCTACGAGCAGTACTTC,TRBJ2-7,many,NA,TRBV2
CASSLEGPVDSPLHF,TGTGCCAGCAGCTTAGAGGGGCCAGTCGATTCACCCCTCCACTTT,TRBJ1-6,NA,NA,TRBV7-2
CSAFHSGSSYNEQFF,TGCAGTGCTTTCCATAGCGGGTCCTCCTACAATGAGCAGTTCTTC,TRBJ2-1,NA,TRBD2,TRBV20-1
CSASRVTSGRKASTDTQYF,TGCAGTGCTAGTAGGGTCACTAGCGGGAGAAAGGCTAGCACAGATACGCAGTATTTT,TRBJ2-3,few,TRBD2,TRBV20-1
CASRNRVDEQFF,TGTGCCAGCAGAAACAGGGTCGATGAGCAGTTCTTC,TRBJ2-1,few,NA,TRBV6-5
CATSDLSTGEKLFF,TGTGCCACCAGTGATTTGTCTACCGGAGAAAAACTGTTTTTT,TRBJ1-4,many,NA,TRBV24-1
CASSYGGALSYEQYF,TGTGCCAGCAGTTACGGGGGAGCCCTCTCCTACGAGCAGTACTTC,TRBJ2-7,NA,NA,TRBV6-2/TRBV6-3
CASSSSDSGSLYEQYF,TGTGCCAGCAGCTCCTCCGATAGCGGGAGTCTCTACGAGCAGTACTTC,TRBJ2-7,few,TRBD2,TRBV7-9
CVSSEGVGGTGELFF,TGCGTCAGCAGTGAAGGCGTTGGGGGTACCGGGGAGCTGTTTTTT,TRBJ2-2,NA,NA,TRBV5-1
CASSFDWRALDTQYF,TGTGCCAGCAGCTTCGACTGGAGGGCCCTAGATACGCAGTATTTT,TRBJ2-3,few,NA,TRBV7-9
CACSRGWEQYF,TGTGCCTGTTCCAGGGGCTGGGAGCAGTACTTC,TRBJ2-7,many,NA,TRBV30
CSARADNSETQYF,TGCAGTGCTCGCGCGGACAATTCGGAGACCCAGTACTTC,TRBJ2-5,many,NA,TRBV20-1
CASSVAGRGTEAFF,TGTGCCAGCAGCGTAGCAGGCAGAGGCACTGAAGCTTTCTTT,TRBJ1-1,NA,NA,TRBV9
CASSPREGDTQYF,TGCGCCAGCAGCCCCCGGGAGGGAGATACGCAGTATTTT,TRBJ2-3,few,TRBD2,TRBV4-3
CASSQSRVGGTQYF,TGCGCCAGCAGCCAATCGAGAGTAGGGGGGACCCAGTACTTC,TRBJ2-5,NA,NA,TRBV4-3
CAISDTRETQYF,TGTGCCATCAGTGATACGAGAGAGACCCAGTACTTC,TRBJ2-5,few,NA,TRBV10-3
CASSLRGQTQETQYF,TGTGCCAGCAGTTTACGGGGACAAACCCAAGAGACCCAGTACTTC,TRBJ2-5,few,NA,TRBV27
CASSSERYTEAFF,TGTGCCAGCAGCTCGGAGCGATACACTGAAGCTTTCTTT,TRBJ1-1,few,NA,TRBV7-6
CASSLDTSSYNSPLHF,TGTGCCAGCAGCTTAGATACGAGCTCCTATAATTCACCCCTCCACTTT,TRBJ1-6,NA,NA,TRBV7-2
CAISGGREQYF,TGTGCCATCAGCGGGGGGAGGGAGCAGTACTTC,TRBJ2-7,many,TRBD2,TRBV10-3
CASSFAGAGEKLFF,TGCGCCAGCAGCTTCGCGGGAGCCGGGGAAAAACTGTTTTTT,TRBJ1-4,few,NA,TRBV5-1
CASSYPTGALAGGRAYEQYF,TGTGCCAGCAGCTATCCGACAGGGGCTCTAGCGGGAGGTAGGGCCTACGAGCAGTACTTC,TRBJ2-7,many,TRBD2,TRBV7-8
CSVEINWTDTQYF,TGCAGCGTTGAGATAAACTGGACAGATACGCAGTATTTT,TRBJ2-3,few,NA,TRBV29-1
CASSYLAGGNEQYF,TGTGCCAGCAGTTACCTAGCGGGAGGGAACGAGCAGTACTTC,TRBJ2-7,NA,TRBD2,TRBV6-2/TRBV6-3
CASSPPLGVGELFF,TGTGCCAGCTCACCACCGTTGGGAGTCGGGGAGCTGTTTTTT,TRBJ2-2,NA,NA,TRBV18
CASGLHGTIKPQHF,TGTGCCAGTGGACTACACGGGACAATTAAGCCCCAGCATTTT,TRBJ1-5,few,NA,TRBV19
CSARGTSGRGYNEQFF,TGCAGTGCTAGAGGGACTAGCGGGAGGGGCTACAATGAGCAGTTCTTC,TRBJ2-1,NA,TRBD2,TRBV20-1
CASSPYSRDRYSNYGYTF,TGTGCCAGCAGCCCCTACTCCCGGGACAGGTACTCTAACTATGGCTACACCTTC,TRBJ1-2,few,TRBD1,TRBV3-1
CASRTGTLGGYTF,TGTGCCAGCCGGACCGGGACCTTAGGGGGCTACACCTTC,TRBJ1-2,NA,NA,TRBV27